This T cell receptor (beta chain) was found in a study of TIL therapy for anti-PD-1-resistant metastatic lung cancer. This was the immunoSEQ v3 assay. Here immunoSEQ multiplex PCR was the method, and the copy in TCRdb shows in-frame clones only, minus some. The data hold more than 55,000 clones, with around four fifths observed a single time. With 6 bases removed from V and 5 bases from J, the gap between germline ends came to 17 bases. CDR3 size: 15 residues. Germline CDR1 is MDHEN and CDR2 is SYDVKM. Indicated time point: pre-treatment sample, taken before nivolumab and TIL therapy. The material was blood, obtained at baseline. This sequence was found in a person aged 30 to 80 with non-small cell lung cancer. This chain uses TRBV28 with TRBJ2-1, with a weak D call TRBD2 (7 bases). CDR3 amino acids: CASSRQGRVHNEQFF. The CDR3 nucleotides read TGTGCCAGCAGCCGGCAGGGGAGGGTACACAATGAGCAGTTCTTC.